One and the same sample provided the 29 T cell receptor beta chains below, sequenced in a study of long-term antiretroviral therapy in people with HIV. The assay, immunoSEQ v3.0, was run at survey level. Repertoires were generated with immunoSEQ multiplex PCR, while TCRdb's copy carries only in-frame clones and drops some. Among 48,000 or so clones, 80% to 90% were seen once, and the ten largest hold around 3%. Sequenced material: unsorted PBMCs, taken 0.8 years after starting antiretroviral therapy. The receptors originated from a young woman with HIV.

The chain has TRBV18 and TRBJ2-7; 10 bases line up with TRBD2. CDR1 is KGHSH and CDR2 is LQKENI in the germline V gene. The V and J ends lost 6 bases and 5 bases, in that order; junction bases with no gene match: 10. This CDR3 is built from 15 residues. CDR3 nucleotides: TGTGCCAGCTCCCCGCTGGGACTAGCGTCTAACGAGCAGTACTTC. Translated: CASSPLGLASNEQYF.

This clone showed up just a few times. The CDR3 loop is CASSAHFTASTDTQYF. The CDR3 region has the DNA TGTGCCAGCAGCGCGCACTTTACAGCTAGCACAGATACGCAGTATTTT. The rearrangement links TRBV7-2 to TRBJ2-3; D uncertain. V was trimmed by 5 bases and J by 0 bases, leaving 15 bases between them. Germline CDR1 reads SGHTA; CDR2 reads FQGNSA. This CDR3 has 16 amino acids.

The chain is built from TRBV18 and TRBJ1-5; D gene unclear. Germline V gene data show CDR1 as KGHSH and CDR2 as LQKENI. The CDR3 has 16 amino acids. V was shortened by 6 bases and J by 4 bases, with 19 bases between the two germline ends. The CDR3 DNA follows: TGTGCCAGCTCCCCAAAACCGCTCGGGGAGAATCAGCCCCAGCATTTT. It specifies CASSPKPLGENQPQHF.

Only one count was recorded for this clone. The rearrangement joins TRBV10-2 to TRBJ2-7; D unresolved. Germline CDR1 and CDR2: WSHSY and SAAADI. This CDR3 has 11 residues. The V gene lost 4 bases and the J gene lost 4 bases, with 5 bases spanning the gap. CDR3 nucleotide sequence: TGCGCCAGCAGTGTAAATTACGAGCAGTACTTC. As protein: CASSVNYEQYF.

This chain links TRBV7-6 with TRBJ1-4; possible D gene TRBD1, 5 bases. The germline V gene encodes CDR1 SGHVS and CDR2 FNYEAQ. The CDR3 runs to 13 residues. Trimming stripped 5 bases from V and 7 bases from J, with 11 bases between. CDR3 DNA: TGTGCCAGCAGCCCTGCCGGGGGTGAAAAACTGTTTTTT. This translates into CASSPAGGEKLFF.

This clone was seen just once. The genes are TRBV7-3 and TRBJ2-7; 8 bases are shared with TRBD2. Unmatched junction bases numbered 15, after V lost 4 bases and J lost 4 bases. Germline-derived CDR1 and CDR2 are SGHTA and FQGTGA. This CDR3 is 17 amino acids long. The CDR3 loop is CASSYTDEGLAGYEQYF. The CDR3 nucleotides read TGTGCCAGCAGCTACACAGACGAAGGGCTAGCGGGTTACGAGCAGTACTTC.

The V call is TRBV4-1, the J call TRBJ2-4; TRBD1 aligns across 8 bases. The CDR3 runs 17 residues. The germline V gene has CDR1 MGHRA and CDR2 YSYEKL. Trimming took 3 bases from V and 2 from J; bases not matched to a gene: 9. This chain's CDR3 is CASSHPGQGKSKNIQYF. CDR3 DNA: TGCGCCAGCAGCCACCCCGGACAGGGAAAATCCAAAAACATTCAGTACTTC.

V usage is TRBV7-2 and J usage is TRBJ1-2, with 10 bases that match TRBD1. The CDR3 is made up of 16 amino acids. J lost 4 bases, V lost 3 bases, and 8 bases had no gene match. CDR1 is SGHTA and CDR2 is FQGNSA in the germline V gene. CDR3 nucleotide sequence: TGTGCCAGCAGCTTTGGGGGGACAGGGGAAATCTATGGCTACACCTTC. Residues: CASSFGGTGEIYGYTF.

Here the CDR3 reads CASSVSGTLPEQYF. The CDR3, as DNA: TGTGCCAGCAGCGTTAGCGGGACGCTACCCGAGCAGTACTTC. The chain has TRBV9 and TRBJ2-7, with 8 bases that match TRBD2. J gave up 6 bases and V 2 bases, and 7 bases lay outside the gene matches. In germline, CDR1 is SGDLS, CDR2 YYNGEE. This CDR3 has 14 amino acids. Full variable domain (remainder filled in from reference TRBV9 and TRBJ2-7): DSGVTQTPKHLITATGQRVTLRCSPRSGDLSVYWYQQSLDQGLQFLIQYYNGEERAKGNILERFSAQQFPDLHSELNLSSLELGDSALYFCASSVSGTLPEQYFGPGTRLTVT.

This chain joins TRBV9 and TRBJ2-2, with 13 positions matching TRBD2. Germline V gene sequence: CDR1 SGDLS, CDR2 YYNGEE. Germline trimming cut 4 bases from V and 9 bases from J; bases unmatched to any gene: 9. This CDR3 is built from 16 residues. The CDR3 loop is CASSPTGTSGNRELFF. CDR3 sequence (DNA): TGTGCCAGCAGCCCTACCGGGACTAGCGGGAATCGGGAGCTGTTTTTT.

This clone was seen once. The rearrangement joins TRBV11-2 to TRBJ2-3, with TRBD2 as a possible D gene (5 bases). V shed 2 bases and J shed 2 bases, with 11 bases lying between them. The CDR3 loop spans 15 amino acids. CDR1 is SGHAT and CDR2 is FQNNGV in the germline V gene. The chain's CDR3 is CASSLQSGVTDTQYF. CDR3 sequence (DNA): TGTGCCAGCAGCTTACAAAGCGGAGTCACAGATACGCAGTATTTT. Filled out from reference TRBV11-2 and TRBJ2-3, the complete variable domain reads EAGVAQSPRYKIIEKRQSVAFWCNPISGHATLYWYQQILGQGPKLLIQFQNNGVVDDSQLPKDRFSAERLKGVDSTLKIQPAKLEDSAVYLCASSLQSGVTDTQYFGPGTRLTVL.

The rearrangement uses TRBV4-1 and TRBJ1-4; no clear D. This CDR3 comprises 16 residues. Per the germline V gene, CDR1 is MGHRA and CDR2 is YSYEKL. V was pared by 3 bases and J by 7 bases, with 18 bases between. CDR3 amino acids: CASSQPRETHGEKLFF. CDR3 in DNA: TGCGCCAGCAGCCAGCCCCGAGAGACGCACGGTGAAAAACTGTTTTTT.

The V and J genes are TRBV10-3 and TRBJ1-2; no definite D call. The CDR3 has 13 residues. Per germline, CDR1 ENHRY and CDR2 SYGVKD. Trimming took off 2 bases at V and 6 bases at J, with 10 bases between the two ends. CDR3 protein: CAISERGLDGYTF. Written as DNA, the CDR3 is TGTGCCATCAGTGAGCGGGGTCTGGATGGCTACACCTTC.

The gene calls are TRBV29-1 and TRBJ1-1; 7 bases map to TRBD1. The CDR3 covers 12 residues. The V gene's germline CDR1 is SQVTM and CDR2 ANQGSEA. V shed 7 bases and J 4 bases; nucleotides not matched to a gene: 6. In nucleotides, the CDR3 is TGCAGCGAGTTACAGGGGCCCACTGAAGCTTTCTTT. Translation: CSELQGPTEAFF.

The rearrangement joins TRBV28 to TRBJ1-2; 7 nucleotides match TRBD1. CDR1 is MDHEN and CDR2 is SYDVKM in the germline V gene. Unmatched junction bases numbered 10, after V lost 7 bases and J lost 5 bases. This CDR3 is 14 amino acids long. The CDR3 loop reads CASNGGQAKYGYTF. The CDR3 bases are TGTGCCAGCAACGGCGGACAGGCGAAATATGGCTACACCTTC.

V and J are TRBV9 and TRBJ2-7; the D is unclear. This CDR3 region has 13 residues. Trimming removed 2 bases from V and 3 bases from J, with 9 bases in between. Per germline, CDR1 SGDLS and CDR2 YYNGEE. The CDR3: CASSVQPSYEQYF. Here the CDR3 DNA reads TGTGCCAGCAGCGTCCAACCTAGCTACGAGCAGTACTTC.

The rearrangement uses TRBV28 and TRBJ1-1; 7 nucleotides match TRBD1. The V segment lost 8 bases and the J segment 1 base; nucleotides outside the gene matches: 1. Per germline, CDR1 MDHEN and CDR2 SYDVKM. The CDR3 is 12 amino acids. Here the CDR3 reads CASWDRNTEAFF. The CDR3 DNA is TGTGCCAGCTGGGACAGGAACACTGAAGCTTTCTTT.

The J gene is TRBJ2-4, the V gene TRBV5-1; 7 positions match TRBD2. V was clipped by 0 bases and J by 2 bases; unmatched bases: 5. The germline V gene encodes CDR1 SGHRS and CDR2 YFSETQ. This CDR3 contains 16 residues. The chain's CDR3 is CASSLGSGGTKNIQYF. The CDR3 region has the DNA TGCGCCAGCAGCTTGGGTTCGGGAGGTACCAAAAACATTCAGTACTTC.

V usage is TRBV6-6 and J usage is TRBJ1-2; D is uncertain. V dropped 10 bases and J dropped 10 bases, with 19 bases sitting between them. The CDR3 extends over 12 amino acids. Germline-derived CDR1 and CDR2 are MNHNY and SVGAGI (reference sequence). The CDR3 spells CATLLGRHFYTF. In nucleotides, the CDR3 is TGTGCCACCCTTCTCGGGAGGCACTTCTACACCTTC.

A few counts support this clone. The chain carries TRBV9 and TRBJ2-2; the match to TRBD2 covers 7 bases. The germline CDR1 and CDR2 sequences are SGDLS and YYNGEE. The CDR3 length is 13 residues. The V segment lost 0 bases and the J segment 7 bases; nucleotides outside the gene matches: 0. The CDR3 nucleotides are TGTGCCAGCAGCGTAGAGCGGGACGGGGAGCTGTTTTTT. Translated: CASSVERDGELFF.

The chain employs TRBV5-6 and TRBJ1-5; TRBD1 matches 8 bases. In germline, CDR1 is SGHDT, CDR2 YYEEEE. This CDR3 has 18 residues. V shed 0 bases and J 5 bases; nucleotides not matched to a gene: 13. The DNA of the CDR3 is TGTGCCAGCAGCTTGGCCCGGGGCAGGGGGCGCAGCCATCAGCCCCAGCATTTT. It encodes CASSLARGRGRSHQPQHF.

This chain connects TRBV6-6 to TRBJ2-7; 7 bases line up with TRBD1. The ends lost 6 bases at V and 6 bases at J; junction bases unmatched: 5. This CDR3 comprises 12 residues. Germline V CDR1 and CDR2: MNHNY, SVGAGI (reference sequence). CDR3 sequence: CASSGTALEQYF. CDR3 in DNA: TGTGCCAGCAGCGGGACAGCTCTCGAGCAGTACTTC.

The CDR3 nucleotides are TGTGCCACCAGCAGAACTAGCGGGAGGGAAACCGGGGAGCTGTTTTTT. It yields the protein CATSRTSGRETGELFF. The rearrangement uses TRBV15 and TRBJ2-2; 13 bases agree with TRBD2. Looked up from germline, CDR1 is LNHNV and CDR2 is YYDKDF (reference sequence). J lost 5 bases, V lost 2 bases, and 2 bases had no gene match. This CDR3 contains 16 residues.

V is TRBV9 and J is TRBJ2-2, with a weak D call TRBD1 (6 bases). V dropped 3 bases and J dropped 2 bases, with 14 bases sitting between them. The CDR3 contains 16 residues. Germline V gene lookup returns CDR1 SGDLS and CDR2 YYNGEE. For the CDR3, the DNA is TGTGCCAGCAGCGGAACGTGGACAGCAAACACCGGGGAGCTGTTTTTT. Encoded protein: CASSGTWTANTGELFF.

This sequence joins TRBV19 and TRBJ2-1, with TRBD2 matching 9 bases. J gave up 0 bases and V 10 bases, and 16 bases lay outside the gene matches. Germline V gene sequence: CDR1 LNHDA, CDR2 SQIVND (reference sequence). CDR3 size: 18 residues. The CDR3 DNA is TGTGCCACCGCACCGGGACTAGCTGGGGGGAGCTCCTACAATGAGCAGTTCTTC. It specifies CATAPGLAGGSSYNEQFF.

Only a few counts were recorded for this clone. The V and J genes are TRBV19 and TRBJ1-5; 10 nucleotides align to TRBD1. The CDR3 sequence is 15 residues long. Germline CDR1 is LNHDA and CDR2 is SQIVND (reference sequence). Trimming removed 5 bases from V and 6 bases from J; junction bases left unmatched: 7. The CDR3 sequence: CASSGGTGDSQPQHF. For the CDR3, the DNA is TGTGCCAGTAGTGGCGGGACAGGGGATTCTCAGCCCCAGCATTTT.

The chain has TRBV6-5 and TRBJ2-3, with D hard to call. The CDR3 is made up of 14 amino acids. Looked up from germline, CDR1 is MNHEY and CDR2 is SVGAGI. The V end was cut by 2 bases, the J end by 1 base, with 7 bases between. CDR3 sequence: CASSYQDRTDTQYF. As DNA, the CDR3 is TGTGCCAGCAGTTACCAGGACCGCACAGATACGCAGTATTTT.

This chain connects TRBV7-8 to TRBJ2-1; 12 positions match TRBD2. Losses at the gene ends were 1 base for V and 8 bases for J; bases not matched to a gene: 6. This CDR3 contains 16 residues. CDR1 is SGHVS and CDR2 is FQNEAQ in the germline V gene. CDR3 sequence reads: CASSLVRLAGVYEQFF. The CDR3 DNA is TGTGCCAGCAGCTTAGTGCGACTAGCGGGAGTCTATGAGCAGTTCTTC.

In nucleotides, the CDR3 is TGTGCCAGCAGCTCCGTTACAGATACGCAGTATTTT. Translating it yields CASSSVTDTQYF. V is TRBV7-2 and J is TRBJ2-3; D is unclear. Germline V gene sequence: CDR1 SGHTA, CDR2 FQGNSA. The CDR3 is made up of 12 amino acids. Between the trimmed V and J ends, which lost 4 bases and 3 bases, there was a span of 5 bases.